A selection of T cell receptor beta chains follows, all from one sample in a study of blood T cell repertoires in COVID-19. Data came from immunoSEQ multiplex PCR; TCRdb stores just in-frame clones and leaves some out. The repertoire holds about 200,000 clones, around 80% seen once, with 4.5% to 7% in the top ten. Sequencing was done on a sample of peripheral blood. These receptors came from an older woman with acute or convalescent COVID-19. Each CDR3 is given with its conserved first and last residue. The order of the fields is V gene, D gene, J gene, clone size, CDR3 DNA, CDR3 protein. A D gene is named only where the DNA matches it firmly. Size values are once, few and many counts, or a class for expanded clones, and some rows have none.

v_call: TRBV27
d_call: NA
j_call: TRBJ2-7
clone_size: many
cdr3_nt: TGTGCCAGCAAGGCCGGAAGAGGGAGTGGCTACGAGCAGTACTTC
cdr3_aa: CASKAGRGSGYEQYF

v_call: TRBV9
d_call: NA
j_call: TRBJ1-2
clone_size: NA
cdr3_nt: TGTGCCAGCAGCGACGCAGAACGTGATGGCTACACCTTC
cdr3_aa: CASSDAERDGYTF

v_call: TRBV6-4
d_call: NA
j_call: TRBJ1-2
clone_size: NA
cdr3_nt: TGTGCCAGCAGCAATAACTATGGCTACACCTTC
cdr3_aa: CASSNNYGYTF

v_call: TRBV30
d_call: NA
j_call: TRBJ2-7
clone_size: NA
cdr3_nt: TGTGCCTGGAGTACCCGGGACACGTTTGTGCAGTACTTC
cdr3_aa: CAWSTRDTFVQYF

v_call: TRBV10-3
d_call: TRBD1
j_call: TRBJ1-5
clone_size: NA
cdr3_nt: TGTGCCATCGGCGGGACAGGGACTAATCAGCCCCAGCATTTT
cdr3_aa: CAIGGTGTNQPQHF

v_call: TRBV18
d_call: TRBD1
j_call: TRBJ1-5
clone_size: NA
cdr3_nt: TGTGCCAGCTCACCACCAGGACAGGGGGCGAGACAGCCCCAGCATTTT
cdr3_aa: CASSPPGQGARQPQHF

v_call: TRBV18
d_call: NA
j_call: TRBJ1-2
clone_size: NA
cdr3_nt: TGTGCCAGCTCACCTACAACGGGACGGGGGGACTATGGCTACACCTTC
cdr3_aa: CASSPTTGRGDYGYTF

v_call: TRBV19
d_call: TRBD2
j_call: TRBJ2-5
clone_size: NA
cdr3_nt: TGTGCCAGCTCCGCCGGTGCTAGCGGGAGTAAGACCCAGTACTTC
cdr3_aa: CASSAGASGSKTQYF

v_call: TRBV20-1
d_call: NA
j_call: TRBJ1-1
clone_size: NA
cdr3_nt: TGCAGTGCTAGTCATCCCAACACTGAAGCTTTCTTT
cdr3_aa: CSASHPNTEAFF

v_call: TRBV11-2
d_call: NA
j_call: TRBJ2-7
clone_size: NA
cdr3_nt: TGTGCCAGCAGTTCTCAGGGTTTCGAGCAGTACTTC
cdr3_aa: CASSSQGFEQYF

v_call: TRBV6-1
d_call: NA
j_call: TRBJ1-1
clone_size: once
cdr3_nt: TGTGCCAGCAGTGAAGCACAGGGTCCCGATGAAGCTTTCTTT
cdr3_aa: CASSEAQGPDEAFF

v_call: TRBV6-5
d_call: NA
j_call: TRBJ2-2
clone_size: NA
cdr3_nt: TGTGCCAGCAGTCCGGGACTCCCCCGGGAGCTGTTTTTT
cdr3_aa: CASSPGLPRELFF

v_call: TRBV5-6
d_call: TRBD1
j_call: TRBJ2-7
clone_size: once
cdr3_nt: TGTGCCAGCAGCTTTGGGACACAGGGGGTCTCCTACGAGCAGTACTTC
cdr3_aa: CASSFGTQGVSYEQYF

v_call: TRBV9
d_call: NA
j_call: TRBJ1-1
clone_size: NA
cdr3_nt: TGTGCCAGCAGTCCCCGACAAATGAACACTGAAGCTTTCTTT
cdr3_aa: CASSPRQMNTEAFF

v_call: TRBV6-1
d_call: TRBD1
j_call: TRBJ1-6
clone_size: few
cdr3_nt: TGTGCCAGCAGTGAAGGTCCGGGACAGACAACCCTCCACTTT
cdr3_aa: CASSEGPGQTTLHF